This T cell receptor beta chain appears in the sequencing data of a study of T-cell memory formation after mild COVID-19. Study findings and constraints: CD4+ contracting clones lay mainly in CM and EM, CD8+ ones in EMRA.

V was pared by 2 bases and J by 4 bases, with 15 bases between. The CDR3 covers 16 residues. Per the germline V gene, CDR1 is SEHNR and CDR2 is FQNEAQ (reference sequence). From the 5' RACE reads, TCRdb called clonotypes with MiXCR, one entry per CDR3 protein. The sample records 90,000 to 130,000 distinct CDR3 sequences, 15% to 20% being singletons. This clonotype was observed a handful of times. The target antigen is unknown. This sequence originates from a man between 18 and 29 years old who had mild COVID-19 (a few samples of this study predate the infection). Cell type and time point are not known. The V gene is TRBV7-9, the J gene TRBJ2-1; a possible D gene is TRBD2 (7 bases). Sequencing used PBMCs or a T cell subset sorted from them (not recorded which). DNA of the CDR3: TGTGCCAGCAGCTTAAGTTCGGGGGGCCCTTACAATGAGCAGTTCTTC. It yields the protein CASSLSSGGPYNEQFF.